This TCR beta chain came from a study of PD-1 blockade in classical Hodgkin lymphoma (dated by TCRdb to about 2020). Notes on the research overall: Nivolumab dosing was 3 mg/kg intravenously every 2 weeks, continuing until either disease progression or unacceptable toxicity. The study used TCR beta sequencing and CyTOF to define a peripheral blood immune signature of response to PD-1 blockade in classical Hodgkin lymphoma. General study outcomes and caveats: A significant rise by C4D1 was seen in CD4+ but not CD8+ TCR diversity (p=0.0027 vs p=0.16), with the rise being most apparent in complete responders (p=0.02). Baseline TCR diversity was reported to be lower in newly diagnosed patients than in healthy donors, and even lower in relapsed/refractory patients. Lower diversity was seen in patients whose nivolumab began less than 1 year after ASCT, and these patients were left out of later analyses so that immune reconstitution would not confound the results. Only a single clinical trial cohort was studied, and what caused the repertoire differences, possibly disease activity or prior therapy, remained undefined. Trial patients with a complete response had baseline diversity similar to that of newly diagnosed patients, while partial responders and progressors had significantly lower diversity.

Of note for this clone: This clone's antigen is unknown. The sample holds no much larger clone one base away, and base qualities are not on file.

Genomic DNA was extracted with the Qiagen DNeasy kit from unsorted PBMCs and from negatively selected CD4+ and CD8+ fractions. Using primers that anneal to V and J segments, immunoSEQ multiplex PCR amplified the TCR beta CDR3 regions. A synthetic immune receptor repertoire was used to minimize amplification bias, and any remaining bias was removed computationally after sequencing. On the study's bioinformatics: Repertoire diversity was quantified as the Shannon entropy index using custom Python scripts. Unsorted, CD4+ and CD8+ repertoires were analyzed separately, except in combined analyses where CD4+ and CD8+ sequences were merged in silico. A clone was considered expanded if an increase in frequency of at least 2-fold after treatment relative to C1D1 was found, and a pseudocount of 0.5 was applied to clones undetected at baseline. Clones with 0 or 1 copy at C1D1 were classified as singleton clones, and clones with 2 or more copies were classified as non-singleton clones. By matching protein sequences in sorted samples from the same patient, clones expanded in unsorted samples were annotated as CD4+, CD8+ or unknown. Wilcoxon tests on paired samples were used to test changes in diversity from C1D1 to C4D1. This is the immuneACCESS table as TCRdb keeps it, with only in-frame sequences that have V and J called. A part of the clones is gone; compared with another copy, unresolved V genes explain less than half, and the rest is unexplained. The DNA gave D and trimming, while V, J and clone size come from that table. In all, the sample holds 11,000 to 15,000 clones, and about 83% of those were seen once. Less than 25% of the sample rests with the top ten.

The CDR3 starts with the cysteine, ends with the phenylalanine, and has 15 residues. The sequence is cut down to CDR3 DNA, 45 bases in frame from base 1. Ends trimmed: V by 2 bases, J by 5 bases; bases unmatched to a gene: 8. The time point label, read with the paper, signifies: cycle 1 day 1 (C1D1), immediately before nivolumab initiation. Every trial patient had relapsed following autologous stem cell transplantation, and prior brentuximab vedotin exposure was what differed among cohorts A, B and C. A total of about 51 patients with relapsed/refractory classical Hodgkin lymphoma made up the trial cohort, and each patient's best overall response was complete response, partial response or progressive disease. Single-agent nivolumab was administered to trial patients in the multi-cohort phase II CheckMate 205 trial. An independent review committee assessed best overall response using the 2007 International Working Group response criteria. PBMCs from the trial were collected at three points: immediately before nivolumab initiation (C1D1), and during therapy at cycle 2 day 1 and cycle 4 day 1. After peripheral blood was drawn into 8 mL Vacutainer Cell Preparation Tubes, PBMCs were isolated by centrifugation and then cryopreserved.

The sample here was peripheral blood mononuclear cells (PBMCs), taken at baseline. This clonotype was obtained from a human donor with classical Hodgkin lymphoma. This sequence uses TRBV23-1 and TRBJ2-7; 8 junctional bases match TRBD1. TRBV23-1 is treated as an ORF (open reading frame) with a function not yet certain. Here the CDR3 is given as CASSQPPDRANEQYF. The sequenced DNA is TGCGCCAGCAGTCAACCTCCGGACAGGGCCAACGAGCAGTACTTC.